The clone carrying this T cell receptor (beta chain) showed up just a few times. What it recognizes is unknown. cDNA synthesis used the whole RNA isolate, giving expressed TCRB sequences. The method was immunoSEQ multiplex PCR; TCRdb's version includes in-frame clones alone and lacks a portion of them. The sample has roughly 240,000 clones, around 65% seen once; the top ten hold approximately 0.053%. This specimen comes from a study of beta chain features in type 1 diabetes. Study overall: Analysis included 107,917,701 sorted cells drawn from all samples. Study conclusions and caveats: The naive, central memory and Treg TCRB repertoires looked more alike in patients than they did in healthy donors. Any PCR bias toward short templates would affect both groups alike.

The germline V and J ends were trimmed by 8 bases and 3 bases, with 14 bases remaining between them. CDR3 length: 13 amino acids. CDR1 is GTSNPN, CDR2 SVGIG, per germline (reference sequence). CD45RO/CCR7/CD25/CD127/CD95/CD27 staining was used to isolate CD4+ naive, central memory, regulatory and stem cell-like memory cells by sorting. The rearrangement joins TRBV30 to TRBJ2-1; no reliable D call. The TCR sequence derives from a young man in good health. Sequences were obtained from naive CD4+ T cells from blood. CDR3 sequence: CAHSRKGYNEQFF. The CDR3 nucleotides read TGTGCCCACTCCCGAAAGGGCTACAATGAGCAGTTCTTC.